A single sample gave rise to the 23 T cell receptor beta chains below, sequenced in a study of T cells after yellow fever vaccination. From the 5' RACE reads, TCRdb called clonotypes with MiXCR, one entry per CDR3 protein. In the table there are 340,000 or so distinct CDR3 sequences, 12% of which are singletons. This sample comprised CD4+ T cells sorted from PBMCs, obtained 15 days after the yellow fever booster vaccination. These receptors originate from a man between 18 and 35 years old who received the YFV17D yellow fever vaccine.

This clonotype was picked up a small number of times. The J gene is TRBJ1-6, the V gene TRBV7-2; tentatively, D is TRBD1 (5 bases). V shed 2 bases and J shed 7 bases, with 12 bases lying between them. There are 15 residues in the CDR3. Germline values: CDR1 SGHTA, CDR2 FQGNSA. CDR3 protein: CASSLTRGGNSPLHF. In nucleotides, the CDR3 is TGTGCCAGCAGCTTAACGAGGGGCGGGAATTCACCCCTCCACTTT.

The table lists this clonotype with many counts. The chain joins TRBV6-2 or TRBV6-3 to TRBJ1-1; D perhaps matches TRBD1 (5 bases). Deletions cut 1 base from V and 1 base from J, with 10 bases between. CDR3 length: 15 amino acids. Per the germline V gene, CDR1 is MNHEY and CDR2 is SVGEGT. The DNA of the CDR3 is TGTGCCAGCAGTTACTACCCGGACAAGAACACTGAAGCTTTCTTT. Amino acid sequence: CASSYYPDKNTEAFF.

The chain joins TRBV13 to TRBJ2-7; the D gene is possibly TRBD2 (5 bases). V was pared by 2 bases and J by 9 bases, with 17 bases between. The CDR3 loop spans 14 amino acids. The V gene's germline CDR1 is PRHDT and CDR2 FYEKMQ (reference sequence). CDR3 bases: TGTGCCAGCAGCTTACGGGAAGGCCTCGAGGTGCAGTACTTC. It yields the protein CASSLREGLEVQYF.

The chain joins TRBV7-2 to TRBJ2-6; D uncertain. The CDR3 is 14 residues long. V lost 1 base to trimming and J lost 4 bases, with 5 bases between them. CDR1 and CDR2 (germline): SGHTA, FQGNSA. CDR3 residues: CASSLVNGANVLTF. The CDR3 DNA sequence: TGTGCCAGCAGCTTAGTCAACGGGGCCAACGTCCTGACTTTC.

The J gene is TRBJ2-3, the V gene TRBV19; TRBD2 matches 9 bases. CDR3 size: 16 residues. Germline CDR1 LNHDA, CDR2 SQIVND (reference sequence). Unmatched junction bases numbered 14, after V lost 3 bases and J lost 10 bases. CDR3 sequence (DNA): TGTGCCAGTAGTATGGATGGCGGGGGGGCCGTAGGTGCGCAGTATTTT. It encodes CASSMDGGGAVGAQYF. Full variable domain (outside the CDR3, taken from reference TRBV19 and TRBJ2-3): DGGITQSPKYLFRKEGQNVTLSCEQNLNHDAMYWYRQDPGQGLRLIYYSQIVNDFQKGDIAEGYSVSREKKESFPLTVTSAQKNPTAFYLCASSMDGGGAVGAQYFGPGTRLTVL.

The chain is built from TRBV7-9 and TRBJ1-2; 7 bases are shared with TRBD1. After removal of 1 base from V and 3 bases from J, the junction contained 5 bases not matched to a gene. Germline assignment: CDR1 SEHNR and CDR2 FQNEAQ (reference sequence). This CDR3 has 15 amino acids. The CDR3, as DNA: TGTGCCAGCAGCTTAGTCCGACAGGGCTACTATGGCTACACCTTC. It encodes CASSLVRQGYYGYTF.

CDR3: CASSLSSRAGGHNEQFF. The DNA of the CDR3 is TGTGCCAGCAGCTTATCGTCGCGGGCCGGGGGCCACAATGAGCAGTTCTTC. The chain is built from TRBV7-2 and TRBJ2-1; D is perhaps TRBD1 or TRBD2 (6 bases each). CDR3 size: 17 residues. The germline gives CDR1 SGHTA, CDR2 FQGNSA. Trimming removed 2 bases at V and 5 bases at J, with 19 bases between. Full variable domain (missing parts from reference TRBV7-2 and TRBJ2-1): GAGVSQSPSNKVTEKGKDVELRCDPISGHTALYWYRQSLGQGLEFLIYFQGNSAPDKSGLPSDRFSAERTGGSVSTLTIQRTQQEDSAVYLCASSLSSRAGGHNEQFFGPGTRLTVL.

CDR3 DNA: TGCAGCGTTCAGAGAAGCGCCGGAAACACCATATATTTT. Translated, it gives CSVQRSAGNTIYF. This chain links TRBV29-1 with TRBJ1-3; D gene uncertain. The CDR3 totals 13 residues. Germline assignment: CDR1 SQVTM and CDR2 ANQGSEA. Deletions cut 5 bases from V and 4 bases from J, with 12 bases between.

This clonotype showed up many times. The rearrangement uses TRBV30 and TRBJ2-3; D is perhaps TRBD1 or TRBD2 (5 bases each). Trimming stripped 0 bases from V and 4 bases from J, with 8 bases between. The germline V gene encodes CDR1 GTSNPN and CDR2 SVGIG (reference sequence). This CDR3 is 13 amino acids long. This chain's CDR3 is CAWSVLGADTQYF. As DNA, the CDR3 is TGTGCCTGGAGTGTTTTGGGGGCAGATACGCAGTATTTT.

The chain has TRBV28 and TRBJ2-7; 7 nucleotides align to TRBD1. V lost 8 bases to trimming and J lost 4 bases; unmatched junction nucleotides: 8. Germline-derived CDR1 and CDR2 are MDHEN and SYDVKM. The CDR3 consists of 13 residues. The chain's CDR3 is CASEGANSYEQYV. The CDR3 DNA follows: TGTGCCAGCGAGGGGGCGAACAGTTACGAGCAGTACGTC.

The chain combines TRBV29-1 with TRBJ2-2, with 8 bases fitting TRBD1. CDR1 and CDR2 from the germline V gene are SQVTM and ANQGSEA. The V gene end was trimmed by 7 bases and the J gene end by 7 bases; junction bases not matched to a gene: 5. The CDR3 covers 12 residues. CDR3 bases: TGCAGCGGACAGGGGTGGATCGGGGAGCTGTTTTTT. Translation: CSGQGWIGELFF.

The chain is built from TRBV5-1 and TRBJ2-3; TRBD2 agrees at 9 bases. There are 17 residues in the CDR3. Germline assignment: CDR1 SGHRS and CDR2 YFSETQ. V shed 0 bases, J shed 1 base, and the junction held 6 bases outside the gene matches. The CDR3 loop is CASSLAVVAGGTDTQYF. The DNA of the CDR3 is TGCGCCAGCAGCTTGGCCGTGGTAGCGGGGGGCACAGATACGCAGTATTTT.

This clonotype has only a few counts. This chain links TRBV9 with TRBJ1-6; the D gene is possibly TRBD1 (5 bases). This CDR3 spans 15 amino acids. Germline V gives CDR1 SGDLS, CDR2 YYNGEE. V was cut by 2 bases and J by 11 bases, with 17 bases left in between. The CDR3 nucleotides are TGTGCCAGCAGCGTGGAGCAGGGAAGTTATGCACCCCTCCACTTT. Amino acid sequence: CASSVEQGSYAPLHF. Supplemented by reference TRBV9 and TRBJ1-6, the full variable domain reads DSGVTQTPKHLITATGQRVTLRCSPRSGDLSVYWYQQSLDQGLQFLIQYYNGEERAKGNILERFSAQQFPDLHSELNLSSLELGDSALYFCASSVEQGSYAPLHFGNGTRLTVT.

This clonotype was counted between two and nine times. This rearrangement joins TRBV3-1 to TRBJ2-3; the D is unclear. CDR3 length: 14 amino acids. Germline values: CDR1 LGHDT, CDR2 YNNKEL (reference sequence). Deletions cut 6 bases from V and 6 bases from J, with 16 bases between. CDR3: CASSHRADGDTQYF. Written as DNA, the CDR3 is TGTGCCAGCAGTCATCGGGCCGACGGGGATACGCAGTATTTT.

This clonotype has just a few counts. The J gene is TRBJ2-5, the V gene TRBV6-2 or TRBV6-3; D possibly uses TRBD1 or TRBD2 (5 bases each). The CDR3 runs to 13 residues. V lost 6 bases and J 3 bases, leaving 11 bases between the germline ends. Germline CDR1 reads MNHEY; CDR2 reads SVGEGT. This chain's CDR3 is CASSRDGEETQYF. The DNA for the CDR3 is TGTGCCAGCAGCCGGGACGGGGAAGAGACCCAGTACTTC.

This clonotype was detected many times. The rearrangement uses TRBV5-1 and TRBJ2-1; 7 bases agree with TRBD1. This CDR3 spans 14 amino acids. Per the germline V gene, CDR1 is SGHRS and CDR2 is YFSETQ. The trim removed 4 bases at V and 9 bases at J, leaving 10 bases unmatched. The CDR3 sequence: CASSVGQLKGEQFF. Here the CDR3 DNA reads TGCGCCAGCAGCGTGGGACAGCTCAAAGGTGAGCAGTTCTTC.

The chain carries TRBV11-2 and TRBJ2-3; the match to TRBD2 covers 11 bases. This CDR3 region has 15 residues. Trimming at V came to 6 bases and at J to 5 bases, leaving 7 bases not matched to a gene. Germline CDR1 is SGHAT and CDR2 is FQNNGV. The CDR3 nucleotides read TGTGCCAGCAGTTTTAGCGGGGGGGAGGAAGATACGCAGTATTTT. Translated: CASSFSGGEEDTQYF.

The V call is TRBV11-2, the J call TRBJ1-2, with 12 bases that match TRBD1. Germline values: CDR1 SGHAT, CDR2 FQNNGV. This CDR3 is built from 18 residues. V dropped 4 bases and J dropped 2; count of bases not matched to a gene: 11. CDR3 protein: CASSSYRDRGRSNYGYTF. The CDR3 DNA follows: TGTGCCAGCAGCTCATATCGGGACAGGGGGCGGTCCAACTATGGCTACACCTTC.

This clonotype occurred a few times. The gene calls are TRBV12-5 and TRBJ2-7; D is ambiguous. Trimming shortened V by 0 bases and J by 2 bases, and 11 bases separated the two germline ends. This CDR3 is 15 amino acids long. CDR1 and CDR2 from the germline V gene are LGHNT and FRNRAP. The CDR3 sequence: CASGLVVAGTYEQYF. In nucleotides, the CDR3 is TGTGCTAGTGGTTTGGTAGTGGCAGGCACCTACGAGCAGTACTTC.

This clonotype showed up just a few times. The chain uses TRBV5-4 and TRBJ2-1; 9 bases match TRBD1. Germline V gene lookup returns CDR1 SGHNT and CDR2 YYREEE (reference sequence). The CDR3 spans 14 residues. The trim removed 4 bases at V and 8 bases at J, leaving 7 bases unmatched. The CDR3 loop is CASSEPGQGHEQFF. The CDR3 DNA sequence: TGTGCCAGCAGCGAACCGGGACAGGGTCATGAGCAGTTCTTC.

The table lists this clonotype with a few counts. This chain links TRBV7-6 with TRBJ2-3; no reliable D call. Deletions cut 6 bases from V and 5 bases from J, with 18 bases between. The CDR3 sequence is 15 residues long. Germline-derived CDR1 and CDR2 are SGHVS and FNYEAQ. CDR3 in amino acids: CASSPRLVSEDTQYF. Here the CDR3 DNA reads TGTGCCAGCAGTCCCCGCCTGGTATCGGAAGATACGCAGTATTTT.

This clonotype occurred a few times. The J gene is TRBJ2-2, the V gene TRBV5-1, with TRBD2 matching 8 bases. In germline, CDR1 is SGHRS, CDR2 YFSETQ. With V trimmed by 4 bases and J by 0 bases, 5 bases remained unmatched. The CDR3 is made up of 16 amino acids. CDR3: CASSPGGGTNTGELFF. The CDR3, as DNA: TGCGCCAGCAGCCCCGGGGGGGGCACGAACACCGGGGAGCTGTTTTTT.

This clonotype appeared a few times. The V and J genes are TRBV4-2 and TRBJ2-3; 8 positions agree with TRBD2. V was clipped by 8 bases and J by 2 bases; unmatched bases: 12. The CDR3 consists of 16 residues. Per the germline V gene, CDR1 is LGHNA and CDR2 is YNFKEQ. DNA of the CDR3: TGTGCCAGCCATTCGGGGGGGGGAGACCTCACAGATACGCAGTATTTT. This gives the protein CASHSGGGDLTDTQYF.